This entry lists 7 T cell receptor beta chains sequenced from one sample in a study of post-analysis software for immune sequencing data. Notes on the study in general: With TRBV5-6, TRBV5-1 and TRBV20-1 included, about five TRBV segments were more frequent in patients than in controls.

Researchers reported that TCR beta cDNA libraries carried unique molecular identifiers. TCRdb used MiXCR to reprocess the PCR reads, holding one entry per CDR3 protein. The sample has roughly 650,000 distinct CDR3 sequences; about 60% are singletons. These receptors' targets are unknown. Sequences were obtained from blood. The origin of the receptors is a girl aged 2-10 years with multiple sclerosis.

V and J are TRBV4-2 and TRBJ2-1; TRBD1 agrees at 7 bases. Trimming took 7 bases from V and 13 from J; bases not matched to a gene: 7. CDR3 length: 11 amino acids. CDR1 LGHNA and CDR2 YNFKEQ come from the germline V gene. CDR3 protein: CASNVQGNQFF. The CDR3 bases are TGTGCCAGCAACGTACAGGGGAATCAGTTCTTC.

The rearrangement links TRBV6-5 to TRBJ2-5, with 12 nucleotides matching TRBD2. Germline-derived CDR1 and CDR2 are MNHEY and SVGAGI. CDR3 length equals 16 residues. V lost 2 bases to trimming and J lost 3 bases; unmatched junction nucleotides: 4. CDR3 nucleotide sequence: TGTGCCAGCAGTTACCACCGGACTAGCGGGGAAGAGACCCAGTACTTC. Translated, it gives CASSYHRTSGEETQYF.

This sequence joins TRBV4-3 and TRBJ2-2; D remains unclear. The CDR3 totals 14 residues. Germline loops: CDR1 LGHNA, CDR2 YSLEER. V gave up 2 bases and J gave up 4 bases, with 8 bases separating them. The CDR3 DNA reads as TGCGCCAGCAGCCAACGGACGGGCACCGGGGAGCTGTTTTTT. It codes for CASSQRTGTGELFF.

The gene calls are TRBV7-8 and TRBJ2-7; no firm D call. The germline V gene encodes CDR1 SGHVS and CDR2 FQNEAQ. The V and J ends lost 4 bases and 3 bases respectively, with 22 bases between them. The CDR3 is 17 amino acids. The CDR3 DNA is TGTGCCAGCAGCTCGGATCCCCCTCTCGAGGATGGCTACGAGCAGTACTTC. Encoded protein: CASSSDPPLEDGYEQYF.

The chain combines TRBV11-2 with TRBJ2-1; D is possibly TRBD2 (6 bases). The CDR3 sequence is 15 residues long. Germline V gives CDR1 SGHAT, CDR2 FQNNGV. V shed 1 base and J shed 4 bases, with 11 bases lying between them. The CDR3 protein is CASSLGLVGYNEQFF. The CDR3 bases are TGTGCCAGCAGCTTAGGACTAGTAGGGTACAATGAGCAGTTCTTC.

Concerning this clonotype: Its ends do not fully match the called genes, so a read error is possible. The rearrangement uses TRBV7-9 and TRBJ2-5; possible D gene TRBD2, 6 bases. The DNA end is a closer match to TRBJ2-7, so the J assignment may be wrong. The CDR3 length is 18 residues. CDR1 and CDR2 (germline): SEHNR, FQNEAQ (reference sequence). The CDR3 DNA sequence: TGTACCAGCAGCTTAAGGAGTTCGACTAGTCGGGGTTTCTACGAGCAGTACTTC. It translates to CTSSLRSSTSRGFYEQYF.

This clonotype was seen a handful of times. The chain uses TRBV7-6 and TRBJ2-1, with 9 bases aligning to TRBD2. The V gene end was trimmed by 2 bases and the J gene end by 4 bases; junction bases not matched to a gene: 12. Per the germline V gene, CDR1 is SGHVS and CDR2 is FNYEAQ. The CDR3 loop spans 18 amino acids. The CDR3 spells CASSLQSSGMRGYNEQFF. In DNA, the CDR3 is TGTGCCAGCAGCTTACAGTCTAGCGGGATGAGAGGTTACAATGAGCAGTTCTTC.